The source of this T cell receptor beta chain is a study of blood T cell repertoires in COVID-19. Study-level information: Sites across the United States, Italy and Spain contributed samples from acute and convalescent COVID-19. In each case, the material was cDNA or gDNA derived from T cells, B-cell-depleted T cells, or PBMCs.

This clone showed up just a few times. Authors' methods: Reference gene primer amplification gave nucleated cell count estimates. Libraries were prepared by immunoSEQ multiplex PCR; TCRdb keeps only in-frame clonotypes and omits some of them. The DNA gave D and trimming, while V, J and clone size come from that table. The sample records over 100,000 clones, roughly 80% being singletons. V gave up 1 base and J gave up 3 bases, with 2 bases separating them. Germline V lookup: CDR1 SGHNT, CDR2 YYREEE (reference sequence). The CDR3 is 12 amino acids. This chain joins TRBV5-4 and TRBJ1-3, with D unresolved. Sequenced: peripheral blood. This clonotype was obtained from a human donor in a cohort sampled during active COVID-19. For the CDR3, the DNA is TGTGCCAGCAGCTTGTATGGAAACACCATATATTTT. Protein sequence: CASSLYGNTIYF.